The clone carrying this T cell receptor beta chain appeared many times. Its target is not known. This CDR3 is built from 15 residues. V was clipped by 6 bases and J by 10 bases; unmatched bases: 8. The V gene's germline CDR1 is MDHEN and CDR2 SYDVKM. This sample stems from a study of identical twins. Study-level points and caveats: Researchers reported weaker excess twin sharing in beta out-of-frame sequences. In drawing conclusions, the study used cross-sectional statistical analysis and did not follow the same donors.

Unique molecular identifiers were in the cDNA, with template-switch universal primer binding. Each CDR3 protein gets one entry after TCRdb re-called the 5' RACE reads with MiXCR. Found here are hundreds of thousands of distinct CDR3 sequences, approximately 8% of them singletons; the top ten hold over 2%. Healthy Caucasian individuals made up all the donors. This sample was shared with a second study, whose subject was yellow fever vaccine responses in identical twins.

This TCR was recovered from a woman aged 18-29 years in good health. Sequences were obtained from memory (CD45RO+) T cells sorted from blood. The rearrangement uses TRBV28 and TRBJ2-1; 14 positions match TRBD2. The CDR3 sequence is CASRGGTSGSPEQFF. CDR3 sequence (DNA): TGTGCCAGCAGGGGGGGGACTAGCGGGAGCCCAGAGCAGTTCTTC.